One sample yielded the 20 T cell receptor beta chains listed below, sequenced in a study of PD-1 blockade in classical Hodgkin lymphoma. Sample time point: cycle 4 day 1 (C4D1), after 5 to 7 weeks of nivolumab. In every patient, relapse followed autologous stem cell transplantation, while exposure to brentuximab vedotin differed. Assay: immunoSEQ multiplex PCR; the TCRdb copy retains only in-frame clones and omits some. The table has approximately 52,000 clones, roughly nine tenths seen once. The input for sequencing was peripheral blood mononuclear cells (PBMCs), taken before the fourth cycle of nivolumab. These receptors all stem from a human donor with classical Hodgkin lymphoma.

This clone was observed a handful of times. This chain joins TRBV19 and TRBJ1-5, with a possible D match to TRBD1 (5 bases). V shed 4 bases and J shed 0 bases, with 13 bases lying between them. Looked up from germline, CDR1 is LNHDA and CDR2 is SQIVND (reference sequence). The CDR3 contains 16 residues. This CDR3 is CASSNRDWYSNQPQHF. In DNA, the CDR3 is TGTGCCAGTAGTAACCGGGACTGGTATAGCAATCAGCCCCAGCATTTT.

The CDR3 DNA reads as TGCGCCAGCAGCCAAGATCGGCAGTATAATTCACCCCTCCACTTT. It specifies CASSQDRQYNSPLHF. The chain links TRBV4-3 to TRBJ1-6; D gene ambiguous. With 0 bases removed from V and 4 bases from J, the gap between germline ends came to 7 bases. The CDR3 is 15 amino acids. Germline assignment: CDR1 LGHNA and CDR2 YSLEER.

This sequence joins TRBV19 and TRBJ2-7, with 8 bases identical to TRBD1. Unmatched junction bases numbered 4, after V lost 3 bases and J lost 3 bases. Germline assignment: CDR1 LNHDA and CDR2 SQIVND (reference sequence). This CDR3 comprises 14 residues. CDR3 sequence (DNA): TGTGCCAGTAGTATGACAGGGGCTATCTACGAGCAGTACTTC. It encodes CASSMTGAIYEQYF. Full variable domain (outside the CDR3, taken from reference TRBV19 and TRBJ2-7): DGGITQSPKYLFRKEGQNVTLSCEQNLNHDAMYWYRQDPGQGLRLIYYSQIVNDFQKGDIAEGYSVSREKKESFPLTVTSAQKNPTAFYLCASSMTGAIYEQYFGPGTRLTVT.

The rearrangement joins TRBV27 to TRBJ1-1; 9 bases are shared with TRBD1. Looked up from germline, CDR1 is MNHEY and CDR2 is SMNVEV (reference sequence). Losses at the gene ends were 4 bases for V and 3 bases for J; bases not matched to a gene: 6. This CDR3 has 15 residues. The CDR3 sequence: CASSSYRTGDTEAFF. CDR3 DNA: TGTGCCAGCAGTTCCTACCGGACAGGGGACACTGAAGCTTTCTTT.

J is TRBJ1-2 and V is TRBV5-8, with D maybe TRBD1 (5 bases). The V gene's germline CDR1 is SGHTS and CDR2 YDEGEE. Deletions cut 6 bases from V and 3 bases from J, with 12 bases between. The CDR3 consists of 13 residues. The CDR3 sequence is CASKSETDYGYTF. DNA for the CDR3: TGTGCCAGCAAAAGTGAGACAGACTATGGCTACACCTTC.

The CDR3 spells CASSIPGLAGVYNIQYF. In DNA form, the CDR3 reads TGTGCCAGCAGCATACCAGGACTAGCGGGGGTATACAACATTCAGTACTTC. The rearrangement links TRBV7-2 to TRBJ2-4; the match to TRBD2 covers 13 bases. J gave up 7 bases and V 5 bases, and 11 bases lay outside the gene matches. Germline V gene lookup returns CDR1 SGHTA and CDR2 FQGNSA. CDR3 length: 17 residues. The variable domain in full, with the rest retrieved from reference TRBV7-2 and TRBJ2-4, is GAGVSQSPSNKVTEKGKDVELRCDPISGHTALYWYRQSLGQGLEFLIYFQGNSAPDKSGLPSDRFSAERTGGSVSTLTIQRTQQEDSAVYLCASSIPGLAGVYNIQYFGAGTRLSVL.

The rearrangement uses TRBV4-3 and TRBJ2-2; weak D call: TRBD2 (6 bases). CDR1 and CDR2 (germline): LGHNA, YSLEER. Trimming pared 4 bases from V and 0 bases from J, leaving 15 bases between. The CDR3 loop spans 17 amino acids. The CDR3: CASSRASGGTNTGELFF. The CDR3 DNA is TGCGCCAGCAGCCGAGCCTCTGGAGGGACGAACACCGGGGAGCTGTTTTTT.

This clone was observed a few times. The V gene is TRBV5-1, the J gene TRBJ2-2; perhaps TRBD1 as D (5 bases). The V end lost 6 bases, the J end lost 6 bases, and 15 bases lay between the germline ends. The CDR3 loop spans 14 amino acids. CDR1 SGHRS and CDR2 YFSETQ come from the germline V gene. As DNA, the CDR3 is TGCGCCAGCACCGATGTCCAGGGTTCCGGGGAGCTGTTTTTT. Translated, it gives CASTDVQGSGELFF.

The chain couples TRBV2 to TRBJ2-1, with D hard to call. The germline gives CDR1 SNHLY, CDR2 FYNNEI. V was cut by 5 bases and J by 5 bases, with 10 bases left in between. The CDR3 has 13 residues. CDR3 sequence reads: CASSLPSNNEQFF. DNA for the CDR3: TGTGCCAGCAGTCTTCCGTCTAACAATGAGCAGTTCTTC. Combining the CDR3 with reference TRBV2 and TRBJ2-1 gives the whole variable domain EPEVTQTPSHQVTQMGQEVILRCVPISNHLYFYWYRQILGQKVEFLVSFYNNEISEKSEIFDDQFSVERPDGSNFTLKIRSTKLEDSAMYFCASSLPSNNEQFFGPGTRLTVL.

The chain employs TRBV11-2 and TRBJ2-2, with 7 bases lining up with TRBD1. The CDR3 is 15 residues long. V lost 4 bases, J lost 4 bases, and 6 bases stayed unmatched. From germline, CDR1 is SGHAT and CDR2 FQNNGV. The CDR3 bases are TGTGCCAGCAGCTCCCGGGACAGACTCACCGGGGAGCTGTTTTTT. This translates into CASSSRDRLTGELFF.

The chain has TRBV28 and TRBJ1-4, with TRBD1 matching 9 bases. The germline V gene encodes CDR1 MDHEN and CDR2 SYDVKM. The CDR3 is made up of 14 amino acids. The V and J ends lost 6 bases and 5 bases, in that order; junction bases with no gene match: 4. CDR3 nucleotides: TGTGCCAGCAGACCACAGGGGGCCAATGAAAAACTGTTTTTT. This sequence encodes CASRPQGANEKLFF. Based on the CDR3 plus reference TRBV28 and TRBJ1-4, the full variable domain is DVKVTQSSRYLVKRTGEKVFLECVQDMDHENMFWYRQDPGLGLRLIYFSYDVKMKEKGDIPEGYSVSREKKERFSLILESASTNQTSMYLCASRPQGANEKLFFGSGTQLSVL.

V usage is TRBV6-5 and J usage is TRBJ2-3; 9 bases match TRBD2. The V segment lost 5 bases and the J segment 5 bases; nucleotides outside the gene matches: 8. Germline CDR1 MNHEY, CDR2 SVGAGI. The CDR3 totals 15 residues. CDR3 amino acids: CASSISGREGDTQYF. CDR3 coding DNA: TGTGCCAGCAGTATTAGCGGGAGAGAAGGAGATACGCAGTATTTT.

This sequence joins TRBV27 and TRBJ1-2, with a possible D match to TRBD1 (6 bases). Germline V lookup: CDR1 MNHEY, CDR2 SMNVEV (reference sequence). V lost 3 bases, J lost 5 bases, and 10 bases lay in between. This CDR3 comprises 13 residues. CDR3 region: CASSLGQGYGYTF. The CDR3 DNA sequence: TGTGCCAGCAGTTTGGGTCAGGGGTATGGCTACACCTTC.

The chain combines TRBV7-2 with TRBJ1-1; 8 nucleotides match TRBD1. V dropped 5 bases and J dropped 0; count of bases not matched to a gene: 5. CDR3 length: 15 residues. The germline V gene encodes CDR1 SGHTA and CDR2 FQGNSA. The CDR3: CASSVDRGMNTEAFF. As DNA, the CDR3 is TGTGCCAGCAGCGTCGACAGGGGTATGAACACTGAAGCTTTCTTT.

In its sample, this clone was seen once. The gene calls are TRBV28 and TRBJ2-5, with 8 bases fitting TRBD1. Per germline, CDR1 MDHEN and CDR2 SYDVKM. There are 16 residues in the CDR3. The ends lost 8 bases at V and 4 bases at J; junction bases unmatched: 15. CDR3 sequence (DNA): TGTGCCAGCTCCCTTCCCCTCCAGGGGGCAACAGAGACCCAGTACTTC. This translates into CASSLPLQGATETQYF.

The CDR3 DNA is TGCGCCAGCAGCTTGGCCTCTTTAGGGACAGGGTCTGGCTACACCTTC. Residues: CASSLASLGTGSGYTF. The chain links TRBV5-1 to TRBJ1-2, with TRBD1 identical over 9 bases. The ends lost 0 bases at V and 7 bases at J; junction bases unmatched: 10. Germline CDR1 is SGHRS and CDR2 is YFSETQ. The CDR3 loop spans 16 amino acids.

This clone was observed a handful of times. The CDR3 spells CASSPDRANTGELFF. The CDR3, as DNA: TGTGCCAGCTCACCGGACAGGGCGAACACCGGGGAGCTGTTTTTT. The gene calls are TRBV18 and TRBJ2-2, with 8 bases aligning to TRBD1. The junction had 0 bases not matched to a gene; V was cut back by 3 bases and J by 0 bases. The germline V gene has CDR1 KGHSH and CDR2 LQKENI. The CDR3 has 15 residues.

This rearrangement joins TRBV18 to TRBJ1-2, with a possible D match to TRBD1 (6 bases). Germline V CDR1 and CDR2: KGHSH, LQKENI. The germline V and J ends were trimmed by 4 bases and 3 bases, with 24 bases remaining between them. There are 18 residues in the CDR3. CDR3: CASSLNRVSHGADYGYTF. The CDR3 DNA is TGTGCCAGCTCACTAAACAGGGTATCTCACGGTGCAGACTATGGCTACACCTTC.

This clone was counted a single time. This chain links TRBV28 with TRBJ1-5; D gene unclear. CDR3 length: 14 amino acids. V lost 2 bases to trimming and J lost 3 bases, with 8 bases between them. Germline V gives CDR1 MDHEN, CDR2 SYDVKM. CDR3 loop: CASSLQISNQPQHF. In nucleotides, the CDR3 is TGTGCCAGCAGTTTACAGATATCCAATCAGCCCCAGCATTTT.

The CDR3 reads CASNPFPRPILTSYGYTF. The CDR3, as DNA: TGTGCCAGCAACCCTTTCCCCCGACCTATACTTACCTCTTATGGCTACACCTTC. The genes are TRBV2 and TRBJ1-2; D unclear. V gave up 7 bases and J gave up 5 bases, with 29 bases separating them. The CDR3 covers 18 residues. Per the germline V gene, CDR1 is SNHLY and CDR2 is FYNNEI.